This T cell receptor beta chain comes out of a study of beta chain features in type 1 diabetes. Findings and caveats of the study: Significant though moderate, a shortening of TCRB CDR3s appeared in all four CD4+ subsets of Type 1 diabetes patients. Insertion counts at VDJ junctions were lower in type 1 diabetes patients, who also showed more deletions there. The naive, central memory and Treg TCRB repertoires of patients appeared to be more similar to one another than those of healthy donors.

All of the isolated RNA was reverse transcribed, so expressed TCRB transcripts were sequenced. The table came from immunoSEQ multiplex PCR; TCRdb's copy has only in-frame clones and leaves some out. Here the sample spans hundreds of thousands of clones, 10% to 15% being singletons. The CDR3 is 13 amino acids. V lost 5 bases and J 4 bases, leaving 12 bases between the germline ends. Germline V lookup: CDR1 SQVTM, CDR2 ANQGSEA. A sort by CD45RO/CCR7/CD25/CD127/CD95/CD27 yielded CD4+ naive, central memory, regulatory and stem cell-like memory cells. Sorted cells reached over 95% purity in every population. This clone has a handful of counts. Antigen unknown.

Sequenced sample: naive CD4+ T cells from blood. The chain links TRBV29-1 to TRBJ1-5, with no clear D. The receptor was derived from a man aged 18-30 years with type 1 diabetes. The CDR3 DNA reads TGCAGCGTTACTGACGGCCTGAATCAGCCCCAGCATTTT. Translating gives CSVTDGLNQPQHF.